The 25 T cell receptor beta chains in this list originate from one sample, sequenced in a study of blood T cell repertoires in COVID-19. Data came from immunoSEQ multiplex PCR; TCRdb stores just in-frame clones and leaves some out. The table has approximately 440,000 clones, approximately 90% seen once; the top ten hold over 9.5%. Sequencing was done on a sample of peripheral blood. The receptors shown here come from a woman aged 50 to 65 with COVID-19, enrolled during active disease.

This clone appeared a single time. The chain is built from TRBV30 and TRBJ2-3; 7 bases map to TRBD1. The CDR3 contains 14 residues. Germline loops: CDR1 GTSNPN, CDR2 SVGIG (reference sequence). Trimming removed 0 bases from V and 4 bases from J; junction bases left unmatched: 4. CDR3 in amino acids: CAWSVGQGADTQYF. The CDR3 region has the DNA TGTGCCTGGAGTGTCGGGCAGGGGGCAGATACGCAGTATTTT.

This chain uses TRBV5-1 with TRBJ2-7, with 9 bases fitting TRBD1. V was clipped by 4 bases and J by 5 bases; unmatched bases: 7. The CDR3 length is 14 residues. Germline values: CDR1 SGHRS, CDR2 YFSETQ. The CDR3 nucleotides read TGCGCCAGCAGCCCAAGCTGGACAGGGGACGAGCAGTACTTC. This encodes CASSPSWTGDEQYF.

The V and J genes are TRBV2 and TRBJ1-1, with D possibly being TRBD1 (6 bases). Trimming pared 6 bases from V and 2 bases from J, leaving 10 bases between. There are 13 residues in the CDR3. CDR1 is SNHLY, CDR2 FYNNEI, per germline. Here the CDR3 reads CASREDSNTEAFF. The CDR3 DNA follows: TGTGCCAGCAGGGAGGACAGTAACACTGAAGCTTTCTTT.

The chain recombines TRBV5-4 with TRBJ2-7; perhaps TRBD2 as D (6 bases). The V end was cut by 2 bases, the J end by 0 bases, with 12 bases between. CDR3 length: 15 residues. The V gene's germline CDR1 is SGHNT and CDR2 YYREEE (reference sequence). CDR3 protein: CASSFGGVGSYEQYF. The CDR3 DNA is TGTGCCAGCAGCTTCGGCGGGGTTGGCTCCTACGAGCAGTACTTC.

The rearrangement links TRBV13 to TRBJ1-1, with 10 bases identical to TRBD1. This CDR3 spans 20 amino acids. J lost 4 bases, V lost 2 bases, and 19 bases had no gene match. Germline CDR1 and CDR2: PRHDT and FYEKMQ (reference sequence). CDR3 bases: TGTGCCAGCAGCTTATTCCCAAATCTCATCGTGGACAGGGGGGGCACTGAAGCTTTCTTT. Translated, it gives CASSLFPNLIVDRGGTEAFF.

The chain combines TRBV5-1 with TRBJ2-1, with 8 bases identical to TRBD1. The V gene end was trimmed by 3 bases and the J gene end by 6 bases; junction bases not matched to a gene: 5. Germline CDR1 reads SGHRS; CDR2 reads YFSETQ. The CDR3 has 14 amino acids. CDR3 DNA sequence: TGCGCCAGCAGCTCCCGGGACAGGAGCAATGAGCAGTTCTTC. This translates into CASSSRDRSNEQFF.

The chain employs TRBV19 and TRBJ2-2, with 11 positions matching TRBD2. V lost 7 bases, J lost 3 bases, and 10 bases stayed unmatched. CDR1 is LNHDA, CDR2 SQIVND, per germline (reference sequence). The CDR3 has 17 amino acids. This CDR3 is CASTTSGGEIHTGELFF. CDR3 sequence (DNA): TGTGCCAGTACCACTAGCGGGGGAGAAATTCACACCGGGGAGCTGTTTTTT.

Concerning this clone itself: Different DNA sequences within this sample yield the same CDR3. The rearrangement joins TRBV6-5 to TRBJ2-7; the match to TRBD1 covers 10 bases. The CDR3 spans 15 residues. CDR1 is MNHEY, CDR2 SVGAGI, per germline. Trimming took 6 bases from V and 1 from J; bases not matched to a gene: 6. This chain's CDR3 is CASSSPGQGSYEQYF. DNA of the CDR3: TGTGCCAGCAGCTCCCCGGGACAGGGGTCCTACGAGCAGTACTTC.

V usage is TRBV27 and J usage is TRBJ2-3, with 9 bases matching TRBD2. Germline CDR1 is MNHEY and CDR2 is SMNVEV (reference sequence). Trimming at V came to 2 bases and at J to 6 bases, leaving 3 bases not matched to a gene. The CDR3 runs to 14 residues. The CDR3: CASSLGGGVDTQYF. Written as DNA, the CDR3 is TGTGCCAGCAGTTTAGGCGGGGGGGTGGATACGCAGTATTTT.

V is TRBV5-6 and J is TRBJ2-7; 7 nucleotides agree with TRBD2. CDR1 and CDR2 (germline): SGHDT, YYEEEE. The CDR3 runs to 16 residues. The V and J ends lost 4 bases and 2 bases, in that order; junction bases with no gene match: 12. CDR3 nucleotide sequence: TGTGCCAGCAGCGGTCAAAGCGGGGCCGTTCCCTACGAGCAGTACTTC. Protein product: CASSGQSGAVPYEQYF.

In its sample, this clone was seen once. The CDR3: CASSDWTGNYGYTF. The CDR3, as DNA: TGTGCCAGCAGTGATTGGACAGGGAACTATGGCTACACCTTC. This rearrangement joins TRBV6-1 to TRBJ1-2; 8 bases line up with TRBD1. CDR3 length: 14 residues. After removal of 3 bases from V and 2 bases from J, the junction contained 2 bases not matched to a gene. The germline gives CDR1 MNHNS, CDR2 SASEGT.

The genes are TRBV4-1 and TRBJ2-1, with D tentatively TRBD2 (5 bases). The ends were cut back, 6 bases at V and 13 bases at J, with 16 bases in the middle. The germline V gene encodes CDR1 MGHRA and CDR2 YSYEKL. This CDR3 contains 12 residues. In DNA, the CDR3 is TGCGCCAGCAGTCGGGGAAGCGGAGGTCAGTTCTTC. This translates into CASSRGSGGQFF.

The chain is built from TRBV25-1 and TRBJ1-2, with 12 bases fitting TRBD1. The CDR3 totals 16 residues. After removal of 2 bases from V and 2 bases from J, the junction contained 3 bases not matched to a gene. Germline-derived CDR1 and CDR2 are MGHDK and SYGVNS. This CDR3 reads CASSEGTGGVNYGYTF. The CDR3 coding sequence is TGTGCCAGCAGTGAAGGGACAGGGGGCGTAAACTATGGCTACACCTTC.

This clone was observed a few times. The chain uses TRBV6-5 and TRBJ1-5; 10 positions match TRBD1. This CDR3 contains 14 residues. V lost 10 bases to trimming and J lost 6 bases; unmatched junction nucleotides: 9. Germline V gene lookup returns CDR1 MNHEY and CDR2 SVGAGI. The CDR3 DNA sequence: TGTGCCACGACCGCGGGACAGGGGAGTCAGCCCCAGCATTTT. Its translation: CATTAGQGSQPQHF.

The chain recombines TRBV5-5 with TRBJ1-2; tentative D call: TRBD1 (6 bases). Trimming cost V 4 bases and J 5 bases, with 21 bases left between them. CDR3 length: 16 amino acids. Germline CDR1 and CDR2: SGHKS and YYEKEE (reference sequence). The CDR3: CASSRDTHPLDYGYTF. DNA of the CDR3: TGTGCCAGCAGCCGGGACACTCACCCCCTGGATTATGGCTACACCTTC.

The genes are TRBV2 and TRBJ1-1; 7 nucleotides align to TRBD1. V lost 6 bases, J lost 13 bases, and 11 bases stayed unmatched. This CDR3 spans 12 amino acids. Germline loops: CDR1 SNHLY, CDR2 FYNNEI. CDR3 nucleotide sequence: TGTGCCAGCAGGGATAACAGGGGTCGAGTTTTCTTT. Translated, it gives CASRDNRGRVFF.

The table lists this clone with a few counts. The chain carries TRBV12-3 or TRBV12-4 and TRBJ1-5; unclear D gene. V was pared by 7 bases and J by 6 bases, with 10 bases between. The CDR3 totals 12 residues. This chain's CDR3 is CASTRGVQPQHF. The CDR3 DNA is TGTGCCAGCACCCGCGGTGTTCAGCCCCAGCATTTT.

This sequence joins TRBV3-1 (or the pseudogene TRBV3-2) and TRBJ2-1; D uncertain. The CDR3 has 12 residues. Germline V gene data show CDR1 as LGHDT and CDR2 as YNNKEL (reference sequence). V lost 4 bases and J lost 11, with 12 bases in between. CDR3 DNA: TGTGCCAGCAGCCCGGGTGGCGGAAAGCAGTTCTTC. It specifies CASSPGGGKQFF.

The rearrangement uses TRBV27 and TRBJ2-6; D uncertain. The V end was cut by 6 bases, the J end by 2 bases, with 20 bases between. The CDR3 is 18 residues long. Germline CDR1 and CDR2: MNHEY and SMNVEV (reference sequence). CDR3 amino acids: CASSFSRVISTGANVLTF. CDR3 DNA sequence: TGTGCCAGCAGCTTTTCGCGCGTGATTTCAACTGGGGCCAACGTCCTGACTTTC.

This clone was counted once. V and J are TRBV12-3 or TRBV12-4 and TRBJ2-2, with D perhaps matching TRBD2 (6 bases). V lost 7 bases, J lost 6 bases, and 6 bases lay in between. This CDR3 has 11 residues. The CDR3 DNA is TGTGCCAGCACGGGGGCCGGGGAGCTGTTTTTT. Protein product: CASTGAGELFF.

This chain uses TRBV2 with TRBJ2-5, with 7 bases matching TRBD2. This CDR3 has 14 residues. Germline-derived CDR1 and CDR2 are SNHLY and FYNNEI. V lost 2 bases and J lost 3; bases outside the gene matches: 3. The CDR3 bases are TGTGCCAGCAGTGAACGTCTAGCGGAAGAGACCCAGTACTTC. This sequence encodes CASSERLAEETQYF.

This clone has a count of ten or more. V is TRBV6-6 and J is TRBJ2-5; 10 nucleotides align to TRBD1. Germline values: CDR1 MNHNY, CDR2 SVGAGI (reference sequence). The CDR3 contains 18 residues. With 5 bases clipped from V and 5 bases from J, the junction kept 17 bases outside the gene matches. The CDR3 protein is CASSPRRLTGGQGETQYF. Here the CDR3 DNA reads TGTGCCAGCAGTCCACGCCGCCTGACAGGGGGCCAGGGGGAGACCCAGTACTTC.

V and J are TRBV5-1 and TRBJ2-1, with D possibly matching TRBD2 (7 bases). This CDR3 has 12 residues. Trimming removed 3 bases at V and 8 bases at J, with 9 bases between. CDR1 is SGHRS and CDR2 is YFSETQ in the germline V gene. CDR3 residues: CASSWEGDEQFF. In DNA form, the CDR3 reads TGCGCCAGCAGCTGGGAGGGGGATGAGCAGTTCTTC.

J is TRBJ2-5 and V is TRBV7-2, with 12 bases aligning to TRBD2. Germline V gene data show CDR1 as SGHTA and CDR2 as FQGNSA. This CDR3 region has 16 residues. The J segment lost 1 base and the V segment lost 3 bases, leaving 3 bases of the junction unmatched. CDR3 nucleotides: TGTGCCAGCAGCTTCCTACTAGCGGGGGGCCAAGAGACCCAGTACTTC. It yields the protein CASSFLLAGGQETQYF. Supplemented by reference TRBV7-2 and TRBJ2-5, the full variable domain reads GAGVSQSPSNKVTEKGKDVELRCDPISGHTALYWYRQSLGQGLEFLIYFQGNSAPDKSGLPSDRFSAERTGGSVSTLTIQRTQQEDSAVYLCASSFLLAGGQETQYFGPGTRLLVL.

The chain combines TRBV19 with TRBJ1-2, with TRBD1 matching over 7 bases. Germline CDR1 LNHDA, CDR2 SQIVND (reference sequence). This CDR3 has 13 amino acids. V dropped 9 bases and J dropped 4; count of bases not matched to a gene: 8. CDR3 protein: CASSTPGGYGYTF. The CDR3 coding sequence is TGTGCCAGCTCGACGCCAGGGGGCTATGGCTACACCTTC.